This record covers a single T cell receptor beta chain. This sample was included in a study of T cells in Graves' hyperthyroidism and ophthalmopathy. This CDR3 has 16 amino acids. V lost 3 bases and J lost 0; bases outside the gene matches: 8. The germline CDR1 and CDR2 sequences are SNHLY and FYNNEI. Regions amplified from RNA transcripts were the TCR beta CDR3 regions. Carried out on the TCR CDR3, a first-round RT-PCR used the HTBI primer set. One entry per CDR3 protein results from TCRdb running MiXCR on the multiplex PCR reads. Seen here are hundreds of thousands of distinct CDR3 sequences, about 15% observed once, and the top ten hold 4.3%.

The V and J genes are TRBV2 and TRBJ2-7, with 7 bases matching TRBD1. Sequenced: blood. The sequence came from a woman in her forties with Graves' ophthalmopathy. The CDR3 bases are TGTGCCAGCAGTGAGGACCCGGGACAGAACTCCTACGAGCAGTACTTC. Translation gives CASSEDPGQNSYEQYF. The variable domain in full, with the rest retrieved from reference TRBV2 and TRBJ2-7, is EPEVTQTPSHQVTQMGQEVILRCVPISNHLYFYWYRQILGQKVEFLVSFYNNEISEKSEIFDDQFSVERPDGSNFTLKIRSTKLEDSAMYFCASSEDPGQNSYEQYFGPGTRLTVT.